Shown below are 6 T cell receptor beta chains from a single sample sequenced in a study of blood T cell repertoires in COVID-19. Here immunoSEQ multiplex PCR was the method, and the copy in TCRdb shows in-frame clones only, minus some. The sample includes under 200,000 clones, approximately 90% of them seen just once. Sequencing input: peripheral blood. These receptors all stem from a man over 45 with acute or convalescent COVID-19.

The chain uses TRBV28 and TRBJ2-2; D is possibly TRBD2 (7 bases). The V and J ends lost 1 base and 7 bases respectively, with 16 bases between them. CDR3 length: 16 amino acids. Germline-derived CDR1 and CDR2 are MDHEN and SYDVKM. CDR3 loop: CASSLLAGAPYGELFF. CDR3 DNA: TGTGCCAGCAGTTTATTGGCGGGGGCACCTTACGGGGAGCTGTTTTTT.

This chain connects TRBV20-1 to TRBJ1-2; 12 nucleotides align to TRBD1. The V gene's germline CDR1 is DFQATT and CDR2 SNEGSKA (reference sequence). V was clipped by 3 bases and J by 6 bases; unmatched bases: 8. This CDR3 contains 15 residues. The CDR3 loop is CSASGGDRGRDGYTF. The CDR3 DNA sequence: TGCAGTGCTAGTGGAGGGGACAGGGGGCGTGATGGCTACACCTTC.

This clone showed up just once. The chain combines TRBV24-1 with TRBJ2-1; tentatively, D is TRBD2 (5 bases). The length of the CDR3 is 14 residues. V lost 6 bases, J lost 14 bases, and 22 bases lay in between. CDR1 KGHDR and CDR2 SFDVKD come from the germline V gene. The DNA of the CDR3 is TGTGCCACCAGTCATGACGACACTAGGGAGCTGAAGTTCTTC. Its translation: CATSHDDTRELKFF.

This clone came up a few times. CDR3 bases: TGTGCCAGTACTAAGCGGTGGAATCAGCCCCAGCATTTT. This sequence encodes CASTKRWNQPQHF. The J gene is TRBJ1-5, the V gene TRBV19, with D unresolved. Germline CDR1 LNHDA, CDR2 SQIVND (reference sequence). V dropped 7 bases and J dropped 4 bases, with 11 bases sitting between them. The CDR3 is 13 amino acids.

The sample holds a few counts of this clone. The chain carries TRBV7-8 and TRBJ2-5; weak D call: TRBD2 (5 bases). In germline, CDR1 is SGHVS, CDR2 FQNEAQ. The CDR3 is made up of 14 amino acids. Trimming pared 3 bases from V and 5 bases from J, leaving 13 bases between. CDR3 region: CASSFGRTRETQYF. The CDR3 nucleotides are TGTGCCAGCAGCTTTGGAAGGACTCGGGAGACCCAGTACTTC.

The gene calls are TRBV28 and TRBJ1-5, with 9 bases lining up with TRBD1. There are 14 residues in the CDR3. V lost 4 bases, J lost 4 bases, and 2 bases stayed unmatched. In germline, CDR1 is MDHEN, CDR2 SYDVKM. CDR3 loop: CASSWGQGNQPQHF. The CDR3 DNA is TGTGCCAGCAGTTGGGGACAGGGTAATCAGCCCCAGCATTTT.